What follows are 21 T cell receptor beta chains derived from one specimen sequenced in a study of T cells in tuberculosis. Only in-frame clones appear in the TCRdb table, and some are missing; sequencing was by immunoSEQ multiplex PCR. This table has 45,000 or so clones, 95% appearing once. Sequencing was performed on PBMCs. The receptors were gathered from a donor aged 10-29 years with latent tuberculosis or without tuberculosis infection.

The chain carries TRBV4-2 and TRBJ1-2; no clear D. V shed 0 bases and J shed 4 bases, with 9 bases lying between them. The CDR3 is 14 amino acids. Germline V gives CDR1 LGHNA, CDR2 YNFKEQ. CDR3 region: CASSQDGLGYGYTF. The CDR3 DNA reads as TGTGCCAGCAGCCAAGACGGTCTCGGCTATGGCTACACCTTC.

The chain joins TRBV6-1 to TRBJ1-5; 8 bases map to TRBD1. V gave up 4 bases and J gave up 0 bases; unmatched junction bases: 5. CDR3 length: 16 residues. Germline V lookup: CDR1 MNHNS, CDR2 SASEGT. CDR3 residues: CASSGLRGPSNQPQHF. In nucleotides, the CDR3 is TGTGCCAGCAGTGGACTCAGGGGGCCTAGCAATCAGCCCCAGCATTTT.

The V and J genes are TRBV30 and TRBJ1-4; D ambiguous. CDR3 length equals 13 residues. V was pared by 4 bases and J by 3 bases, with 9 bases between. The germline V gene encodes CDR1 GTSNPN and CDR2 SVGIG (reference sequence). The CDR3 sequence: CAWMTRPNEKLFF. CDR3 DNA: TGTGCCTGGATGACGCGGCCTAATGAAAAACTGTTTTTT.

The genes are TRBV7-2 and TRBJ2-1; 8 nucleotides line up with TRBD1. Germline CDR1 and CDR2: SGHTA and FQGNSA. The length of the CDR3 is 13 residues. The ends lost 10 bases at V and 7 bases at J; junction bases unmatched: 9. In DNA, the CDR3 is TGTGCCATCCTGCAGGGGGCAGGTAATGAGCAGTTCTTC. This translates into CAILQGAGNEQFF.

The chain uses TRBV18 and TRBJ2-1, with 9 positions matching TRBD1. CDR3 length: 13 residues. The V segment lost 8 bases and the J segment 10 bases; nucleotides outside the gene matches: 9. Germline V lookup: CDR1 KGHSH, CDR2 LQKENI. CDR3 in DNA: TGTGCCAGCGGCCGGGACAGGGCGTCGGAGCAGTTCTTC. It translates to CASGRDRASEQFF.

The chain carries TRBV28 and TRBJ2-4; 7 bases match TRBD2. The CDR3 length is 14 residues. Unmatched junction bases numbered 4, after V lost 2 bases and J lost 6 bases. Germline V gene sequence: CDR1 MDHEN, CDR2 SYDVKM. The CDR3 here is CASSLAGGGNIQYF. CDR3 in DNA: TGTGCCAGCAGTTTAGCCGGCGGGGGAAACATTCAGTACTTC.

The DNA for the CDR3 is TGTGCCAGTAGGACAGGGTCGGATGAAGCTTTCTTT. Its protein product is CASRTGSDEAFF. The V gene is TRBV19, the J gene TRBJ1-1; 7 bases map to TRBD1. There are 12 residues in the CDR3. The V segment lost 6 bases and the J segment 7 bases; nucleotides outside the gene matches: 5. CDR1 is LNHDA, CDR2 SQIVND, per germline (reference sequence).

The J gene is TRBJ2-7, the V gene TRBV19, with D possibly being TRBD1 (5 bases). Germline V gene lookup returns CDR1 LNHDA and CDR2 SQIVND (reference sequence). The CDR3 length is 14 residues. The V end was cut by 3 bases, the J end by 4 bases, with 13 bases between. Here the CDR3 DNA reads TGTGCCAGTAGTATCCAGGCAGGGTTGTACGAGCAGTACTTC. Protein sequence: CASSIQAGLYEQYF.

The chain's CDR3 is CASSETKGEYNEQFF. The CDR3 nucleotides read TGTGCCAGCAGTGAAACCAAGGGGGAGTACAATGAGCAGTTCTTC. This rearrangement joins TRBV2 to TRBJ2-1; the D gene is possibly TRBD1 (6 bases). This CDR3 has 15 residues. The germline CDR1 and CDR2 sequences are SNHLY and FYNNEI. V was cut by 2 bases and J by 4 bases, with 12 bases left in between. The full variable domain, with the rest looked up from reference TRBV2 and TRBJ2-1, is EPEVTQTPSHQVTQMGQEVILRCVPISNHLYFYWYRQILGQKVEFLVSFYNNEISEKSEIFDDQFSVERPDGSNFTLKIRSTKLEDSAMYFCASSETKGEYNEQFFGPGTRLTVL.

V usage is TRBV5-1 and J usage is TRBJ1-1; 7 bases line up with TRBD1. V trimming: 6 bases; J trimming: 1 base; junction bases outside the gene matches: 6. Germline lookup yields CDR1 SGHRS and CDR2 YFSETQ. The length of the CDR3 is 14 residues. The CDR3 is CASTTGTANTEAFF. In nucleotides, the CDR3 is TGCGCCAGCACCACCGGGACAGCGAACACTGAAGCTTTCTTT.

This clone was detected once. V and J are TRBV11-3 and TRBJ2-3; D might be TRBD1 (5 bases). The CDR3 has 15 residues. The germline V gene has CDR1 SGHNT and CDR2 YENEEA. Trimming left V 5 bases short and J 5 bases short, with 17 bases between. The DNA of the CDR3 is TGTGCCAGCAGCAGAGAGGCAGGGTTATTAGATACGCAGTATTTT. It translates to CASSREAGLLDTQYF. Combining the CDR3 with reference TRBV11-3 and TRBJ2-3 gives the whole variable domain EAGVVQSPRYKIIEKKQPVAFWCNPISGHNTLYWYLQNLGQGPELLIRYENEEAVDDSQLPKDRFSAERLKGVDSTLKIQPAELGDSAVYLCASSREAGLLDTQYFGPGTRLTVL.

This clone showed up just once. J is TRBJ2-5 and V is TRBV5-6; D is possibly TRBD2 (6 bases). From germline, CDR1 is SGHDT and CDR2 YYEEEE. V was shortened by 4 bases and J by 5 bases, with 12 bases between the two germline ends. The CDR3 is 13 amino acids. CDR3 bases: TGTGCCAGCAGCCGCCCGGAGGGTGAGACCCAGTACTTC. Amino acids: CASSRPEGETQYF.

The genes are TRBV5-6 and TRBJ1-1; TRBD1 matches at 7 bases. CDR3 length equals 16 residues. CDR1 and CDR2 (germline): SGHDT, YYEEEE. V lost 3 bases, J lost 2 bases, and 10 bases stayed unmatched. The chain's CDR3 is CASSSSGQRFNTEAFF. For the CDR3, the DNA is TGTGCCAGCAGCTCTTCGGGACAGAGGTTCAACACTGAAGCTTTCTTT.

The CDR3 DNA follows: TGTGCCAGCAGCCCACAGGGCTATGGCTACACCTTC. Its translation is CASSPQGYGYTF. The chain combines TRBV7-9 with TRBJ1-2, with D possibly TRBD1 on 6 matching bases. V was cut by 5 bases and J by 4 bases, with 8 bases left in between. The CDR3 length is 12 residues. CDR1 SEHNR and CDR2 FQNEAQ come from the germline V gene (reference sequence). Together with reference TRBV7-9 and TRBJ1-2, the CDR3 gives the full variable domain: DTGVSQNPRHKITKRGQNVTFRCDPISEHNRLYWYRQTLGQGPEFLTYFQNEAQLEKSRLLSDRFSAERPKGSFSTLEIQRTEQGDSAMYLCASSPQGYGYTFGSGTRLTVV.

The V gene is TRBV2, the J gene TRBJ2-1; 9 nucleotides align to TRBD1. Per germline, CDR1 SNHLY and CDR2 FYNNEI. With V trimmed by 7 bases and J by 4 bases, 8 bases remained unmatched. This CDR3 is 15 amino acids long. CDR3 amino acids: CASTGDRVRYNEQFF. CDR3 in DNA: TGTGCCAGCACCGGGGACAGGGTGAGGTACAATGAGCAGTTCTTC.

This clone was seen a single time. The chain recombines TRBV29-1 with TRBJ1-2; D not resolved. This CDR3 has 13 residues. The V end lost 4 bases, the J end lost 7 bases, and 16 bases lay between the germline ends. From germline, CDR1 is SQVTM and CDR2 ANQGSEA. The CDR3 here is CSVVEGGSGGYTF. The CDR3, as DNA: TGCAGCGTTGTTGAGGGAGGCTCCGGTGGCTACACCTTC.

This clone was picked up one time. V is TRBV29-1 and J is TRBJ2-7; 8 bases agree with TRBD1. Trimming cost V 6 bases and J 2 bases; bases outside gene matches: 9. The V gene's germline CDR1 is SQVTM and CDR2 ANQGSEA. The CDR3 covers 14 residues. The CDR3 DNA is TGCAGCGTGGCGGACAGGGTGGGAGCCTACGAGCAGTACTTC. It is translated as CSVADRVGAYEQYF.

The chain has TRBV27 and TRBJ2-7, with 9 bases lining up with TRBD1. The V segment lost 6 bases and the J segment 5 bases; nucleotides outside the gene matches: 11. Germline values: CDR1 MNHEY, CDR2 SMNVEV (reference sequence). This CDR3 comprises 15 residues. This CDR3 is CASSPRDRAVHEQYF. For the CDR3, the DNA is TGTGCCAGCAGCCCCCGGGACAGGGCGGTCCACGAGCAGTACTTC.

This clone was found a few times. This chain's CDR3 is CASRHLRQGGYSNQPQHF. The CDR3 DNA sequence: TGTGCCAGCAGACACCTTCGACAGGGGGGATATAGCAATCAGCCCCAGCATTTT. The chain uses TRBV21-1 and TRBJ1-5; the table names TRBD1, a call not compared with the DNA. TRBV21-1 counts as a pseudogene. This CDR3 region has 18 residues.

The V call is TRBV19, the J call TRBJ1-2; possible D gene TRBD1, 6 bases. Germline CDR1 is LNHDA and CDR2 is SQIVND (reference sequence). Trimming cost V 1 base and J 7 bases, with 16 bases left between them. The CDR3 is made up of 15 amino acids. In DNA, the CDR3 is TGTGCCAGTAGTATAGGTGCCAGGGGAACGCCTGGCTACACCTTC. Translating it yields CASSIGARGTPGYTF.

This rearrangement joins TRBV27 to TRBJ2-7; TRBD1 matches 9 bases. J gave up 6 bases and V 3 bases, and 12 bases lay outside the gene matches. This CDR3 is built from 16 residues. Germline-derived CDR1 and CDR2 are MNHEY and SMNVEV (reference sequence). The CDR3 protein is CASSFSVGDRGVEQYF. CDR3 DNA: TGTGCCAGCAGTTTTTCGGTAGGAGACAGGGGGGTCGAGCAGTACTTC.